The 5 T cell receptor beta chains listed next were all sequenced from one sample in a study of cytomegalovirus exposure and HLA in healthy donors. Measured with immunoSEQ multiplex PCR; TCRdb has only the in-frame clones, and not every one. Among over 200,000 clones, 90% were seen once, and the ten largest hold 0.37%. The sample taken for sequencing was PBMCs. The origin of the receptors is a young woman in good health and CMV-seronegative.

The rearrangement joins TRBV6-4 to TRBJ2-1; TRBD2 matches 9 bases. CDR1 and CDR2 from the germline V gene are MRHNA and SNTAGT. CDR3 length: 15 residues. J was trimmed by 3 bases and V by 4 bases; bases with no gene match: 4. The CDR3 loop reads CASSARGGIYNEQFF. The CDR3 coding sequence is TGTGCCAGCAGTGCGCGGGGGGGAATCTACAATGAGCAGTTCTTC.

The chain employs TRBV4-1 and TRBJ1-6; the match to TRBD1 covers 7 bases. Germline assignment: CDR1 MGHRA and CDR2 YSYEKL. The V segment lost 4 bases and the J segment 6 bases; nucleotides outside the gene matches: 15. The CDR3 extends over 18 amino acids. The CDR3 region is CASSPAVPRTGINSPLHF. The CDR3 coding sequence is TGCGCCAGCAGCCCCGCCGTCCCCCGGACAGGAATTAATTCACCCCTCCACTTT.

The CDR3 DNA sequence: TGTGCCAGCAGTTTCGACAGGGGAGCTGAAGCTTTCTTT. This encodes CASSFDRGAEAFF. The chain employs TRBV28 and TRBJ1-1, with 8 bases matching TRBD1. The CDR3 is 13 amino acids. J gave up 6 bases and V 3 bases, and 3 bases lay outside the gene matches. Per germline, CDR1 MDHEN and CDR2 SYDVKM.

In DNA, the CDR3 is TGTGCCAGCAGCGCCTCCGGGAGCTCTGGAAACACCATATATTTT. Translation gives CASSASGSSGNTIYF. This rearrangement joins TRBV9 to TRBJ1-3; D remains unclear. The V end was cut by 3 bases, the J end by 0 bases, with 10 bases between. CDR1 SGDLS and CDR2 YYNGEE come from the germline V gene. The CDR3 consists of 15 residues.

The genes are TRBV7-8 and TRBJ1-5; no clear D gene. The CDR3 runs 16 residues. Germline V gene lookup returns CDR1 SGHVS and CDR2 FQNEAQ. Trimming cost V 1 base and J 4 bases, with 14 bases left between them. DNA for the CDR3: TGTGCCAGCAGCTTAGTAGGACTTCATGGGAATCAGCCCCAGCATTTT. Protein sequence: CASSLVGLHGNQPQHF.